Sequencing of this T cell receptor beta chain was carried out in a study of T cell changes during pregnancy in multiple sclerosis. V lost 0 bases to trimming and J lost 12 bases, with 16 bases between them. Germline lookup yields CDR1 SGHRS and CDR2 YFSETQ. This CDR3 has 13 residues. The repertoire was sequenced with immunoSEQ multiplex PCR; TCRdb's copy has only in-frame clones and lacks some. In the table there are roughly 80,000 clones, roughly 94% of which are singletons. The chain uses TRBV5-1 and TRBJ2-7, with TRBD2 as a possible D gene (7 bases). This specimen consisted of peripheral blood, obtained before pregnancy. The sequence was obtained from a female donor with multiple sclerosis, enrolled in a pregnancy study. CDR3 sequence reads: CASSLEGAGARYF. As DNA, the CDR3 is TGCGCCAGCAGCTTGGAGGGTGCGGGGGCCCGGTACTTC.